This T cell receptor beta chain was sequenced in a study of control samples from healthy donors and cancer patients. V shed 3 bases and J 7 bases; nucleotides not matched to a gene: 5. This CDR3 region has 14 residues. Germline lookup yields CDR1 SGHRS and CDR2 YFSETQ. This table comes from immunoSEQ multiplex PCR, and its TCRdb copy is limited to in-frame clones, with some not included. Of about 120,000 clones listed, 75% to 95% are singletons. The sample consisted of blood. This receptor was identified in a man aged 40-50 years in good health. The chain is built from TRBV5-1 and TRBJ1-4; 8 positions match TRBD1. CDR3 sequence reads: CASSSGQGGEKLFF. As DNA, the CDR3 is TGCGCCAGCAGCTCAGGACAGGGTGGTGAAAAACTGTTTTTT. Supplemented by reference TRBV5-1 and TRBJ1-4, the full variable domain reads KAGVTQTPRYLIKTRGQQVTLSCSPISGHRSVSWYQQTPGQGLQFLFEYFSETQRNKGNFPGRFSGRQFSNSRSEMNVSTLELGDSALYLCASSSGQGGEKLFFGSGTQLSVL.